The 15 T cell receptor beta chains below come from one sample, sequenced in a study of human T cells and chemical hapten exposure. Regarding time point: patch test 3, about 24 weeks after DPC sensitization. The treatment denotes: therapeutic diphenylcyclopropenone sensitization with weekly scalp DPC. The authors extracted total RNA from unfractionated whole blood. MiXCR, applied by TCRdb to the RACE reads, yields one record per CDR3 protein. The top ten hold approximately 25% of the sample, which has tens of thousands of distinct CDR3 sequences, over 7.5% seen once. Source: whole blood, taken in connection with sensitization to the hapten diphenylcyclopropenone (DPC). All receptors derive from a man in his fifties with alopecia areata. Some clones in this sample may be carry-over from other donors' samples.

There are many counts of this clonotype. The rearrangement links TRBV7-9 to TRBJ1-5, with a possible D match to TRBD1 (5 bases). Looked up from germline, CDR1 is SEHNR and CDR2 is FQNEAQ (reference sequence). The length of the CDR3 is 15 residues. The V and J ends lost 1 base and 3 bases respectively, with 10 bases between them. The CDR3 DNA sequence: TGTGCCAGCAGCTTAGGGCCAGGGTTCAATCAGCCCCAGCATTTT. Protein sequence: CASSLGPGFNQPQHF.

This chain uses TRBV27 with TRBJ1-1, with D possibly being TRBD1 (5 bases). Trimming cost V 2 bases and J 1 base, with 17 bases left between them. The V gene's germline CDR1 is MNHEY and CDR2 SMNVEV (reference sequence). The CDR3 totals 17 residues. CDR3 in DNA: TGTGCCAGCAGTTTAAGAGGTCCAGGGAAAAGGAACACTGAAGCTTTCTTT. Protein: CASSLRGPGKRNTEAFF.

V and J are TRBV4-2 and TRBJ2-1, with D possibly TRBD2 on 6 matching bases. The CDR3 runs 16 residues. V was cut by 1 base and J by 12 bases, with 22 bases left in between. Germline V gene sequence: CDR1 LGHNA, CDR2 YNFKEQ. The CDR3 DNA reads as TGTGCCAGCAGCCAAGGATCGACCAGGGACTTCCCTCGGCAGTTCTTC. Translated, it gives CASSQGSTRDFPRQFF.

This clonotype was seen more than once but under ten times. The rearrangement links TRBV3-1 to TRBJ2-7; TRBD2 matches 12 bases. The CDR3 runs 16 residues. J was trimmed by 2 bases and V by 4 bases; bases with no gene match: 6. Germline V gives CDR1 LGHDT, CDR2 YNNKEL (reference sequence). CDR3 region: CASSLTLAGGAYEQYF. The CDR3 bases are TGTGCCAGCAGCCTTACGCTAGCGGGAGGGGCCTACGAGCAGTACTTC.

This chain connects TRBV12-3 or TRBV12-4 to TRBJ1-5; D ambiguous. The CDR3 covers 13 residues. V lost 3 bases and J lost 7, with 10 bases in between. CDR3 in amino acids: CASSFNYGQPQHF. DNA for the CDR3: TGTGCCAGCAGTTTCAACTACGGCCAGCCCCAGCATTTT.

V gene TRBV11-1 combines with J gene TRBJ1-4; 9 bases are a match to TRBD1. After removal of 6 bases from V and 8 bases from J, the junction contained 4 bases not matched to a gene. The CDR3 has 13 residues. CDR1 SGHAT and CDR2 FQDESV come from the germline V gene (reference sequence). In nucleotides, the CDR3 is TGTGCCAGCAGACGCGGACAGGGGGAAAAACTGTTTTTT. Residues: CASRRGQGEKLFF.

There are many counts of this clonotype. The chain has TRBV29-1 and TRBJ2-1, with D unresolved. This CDR3 has 11 residues. Deletions cut 4 bases from V and 10 bases from J, with 11 bases between. Germline lookup yields CDR1 SQVTM and CDR2 ANQGSEA. The CDR3 loop reads CSVATREEQFF. The CDR3 nucleotides read TGCAGCGTTGCCACGCGAGAAGAGCAGTTCTTC.

This clonotype was counted at least ten times. The rearrangement uses TRBV28 and TRBJ1-2, with no clear D. The ends were cut back, 10 bases at V and 3 bases at J, with 12 bases in the middle. The CDR3 extends over 12 amino acids. Germline V gene data show CDR1 as MDHEN and CDR2 as SYDVKM. CDR3 nucleotides: TGTGCCACCCGTAGTTCGGACTATGGCTACACCTTC. Encoded protein: CATRSSDYGYTF.

The V and J genes are TRBV24-1 and TRBJ2-6, with D unresolved. Trimming cost V 1 base and J 1 base, with 4 bases left between them. The CDR3 covers 15 residues. Germline V gene lookup returns CDR1 KGHDR and CDR2 SFDVKD. CDR3 DNA: TGTGCCACCAGTGATTTCTTGTCTGGGGCCAACGTCCTGACTTTC. Protein sequence: CATSDFLSGANVLTF.

The sample holds many counts of this clonotype. V and J are TRBV20-1 and TRBJ1-2; D is unclear. Looked up from germline, CDR1 is DFQATT and CDR2 is SNEGSKA (reference sequence). Trimming took 3 bases from V and 2 from J, leaving 7 bases between them. CDR3 length equals 12 residues. The CDR3 coding sequence is TGCAGTGCTAGTGGAGGGAACTATGGCTACACCTTC. Translated: CSASGGNYGYTF.

Many counts were recorded for this clonotype. This chain joins TRBV7-2 and TRBJ1-5; the match to TRBD1 covers 8 bases. The V and J ends lost 1 base and 1 base, in that order; junction bases with no gene match: 6. The germline gives CDR1 SGHTA, CDR2 FQGNSA. This CDR3 region has 17 residues. The CDR3 protein is CASSLDRDRRSNQPQHF. In DNA, the CDR3 is TGTGCCAGCAGCTTAGACCGGGACAGGCGGAGCAATCAGCCCCAGCATTTT.

This clonotype was found a few times. V usage is TRBV7-2 and J usage is TRBJ1-6; 7 bases fit TRBD1. The germline V gene encodes CDR1 SGHTA and CDR2 FQGNSA. The CDR3 is made up of 15 amino acids. The ends lost 5 bases at V and 7 bases at J; junction bases unmatched: 8. CDR3 in DNA: TGTGCCAGCAGCCAATATATACAGGGGAATTCACCCCTCCACTTT. As protein: CASSQYIQGNSPLHF.

The J gene is TRBJ2-5, the V gene TRBV7-2; D uncertain. Germline assignment: CDR1 SGHTA and CDR2 FQGNSA. V dropped 1 base and J dropped 1 base, with 7 bases sitting between them. This CDR3 has 14 residues. Written as DNA, the CDR3 is TGTGCCAGCAGCTTAGTTTTCATCCAAGAGACCCAGTACTTC. Protein sequence: CASSLVFIQETQYF.

This clonotype has ten or more counts. V usage is TRBV7-2 and J usage is TRBJ2-7; D remains ambiguous. Germline V gene data show CDR1 as SGHTA and CDR2 as FQGNSA. The CDR3 totals 13 residues. Trimming took 3 bases from V and 2 from J, leaving 8 bases between them. The CDR3 nucleotides are TGTGCCAGCAGCTTGGACGGCCCCTACGAGCAGTACTTC. Its protein is CASSLDGPYEQYF.

This clonotype was counted many times. The rearrangement uses TRBV10-2 and TRBJ1-1; D gene unclear. Germline V gene data show CDR1 as WSHSY and CDR2 as SAAADI. There are 13 residues in the CDR3. V shed 4 bases and J shed 4 bases, with 10 bases lying between them. The CDR3 region is CASSADRITEAFF. In DNA form, the CDR3 reads TGCGCCAGCAGTGCCGACCGAATCACTGAAGCTTTCTTT.